This passage covers 20 T cell receptor beta chains from one sample sequenced in a study of T-cell memory formation after mild COVID-19. Each CDR3 protein is one row after TCRdb ran MiXCR on the 5' RACE reads. The table shows some 40,000 distinct CDR3 sequences, with 6.1% occurring only once. The sequencing input was PBMCs or a T cell subset sorted from them (not recorded which). These receptors all come from an adult who had mild COVID-19 (a few samples of this study predate the infection). Cell type and time point are not known.

This clonotype was seen ten or more times. The chain employs TRBV7-9 and TRBJ2-7, with D uncertain. This CDR3 is built from 11 residues. Trimming took off 9 bases at V and 0 bases at J, with 6 bases between the two ends. Germline CDR1 reads SEHNR; CDR2 reads FQNEAQ (reference sequence). Here the CDR3 DNA reads TGTGCCAGTAGGGCCTCCTACGAGCAGTACTTC. Translating gives CASRASYEQYF.

This chain joins TRBV6-5 and TRBJ1-1; D unresolved. Looked up from germline, CDR1 is MNHEY and CDR2 is SVGAGI. The CDR3 extends over 15 amino acids. V lost 0 bases and J 0 bases, leaving 8 bases between the germline ends. The CDR3 here is CASSYSSRVNTEAFF. The CDR3 DNA follows: TGTGCCAGCAGTTACTCTAGTCGGGTGAACACTGAAGCTTTCTTT.

The V gene is TRBV4-1, the J gene TRBJ2-1, with TRBD2 identical over 10 bases. Unmatched junction bases numbered 11, after V lost 1 base and J lost 8 bases. The CDR3 has 17 residues. Per the germline V gene, CDR1 is MGHRA and CDR2 is YSYEKL. The CDR3 protein is CASSQVGLSGGAHEQFF. DNA for the CDR3: TGCGCCAGCAGCCAAGTAGGATTAAGCGGGGGGGCCCATGAGCAGTTCTTC.

In its sample, this clonotype was seen a few times. The chain uses TRBV2 and TRBJ2-7; D is possibly TRBD2 (6 bases). Per the germline V gene, CDR1 is SNHLY and CDR2 is FYNNEI. V was trimmed by 2 bases and J by 2 bases, leaving 13 bases between them. There are 15 residues in the CDR3. CDR3 region: CASSERSGPTYEQYF. The CDR3 coding sequence is TGTGCCAGCAGTGAACGAAGCGGGCCCACCTACGAGCAGTACTTC.

This clonotype ranks as medium-sized. The rearrangement joins TRBV5-1 to TRBJ2-3; D might be TRBD1 (6 bases). The CDR3 length is 15 residues. V was shortened by 0 bases and J by 3 bases, with 11 bases between the two germline ends. Germline V gene data show CDR1 as SGHRS and CDR2 as YFSETQ. CDR3 amino acids: CASSLVGAITDTQYF. CDR3 DNA: TGCGCCAGCAGCTTGGTGGGGGCTATTACAGATACGCAGTATTTT.

This clonotype was recorded many times. V gene TRBV7-9 combines with J gene TRBJ2-2; possible D gene TRBD2, 6 bases. The CDR3 sequence is 14 residues long. Deletions cut 4 bases from V and 8 bases from J, with 14 bases between. From germline, CDR1 is SEHNR and CDR2 FQNEAQ (reference sequence). CDR3 in amino acids: CASSSGLRGGELFF. The CDR3 DNA is TGTGCCAGCAGCTCGGGACTTCGCGGGGGGGAGCTGTTTTTT.

Note on this clonotype: One junction end disagrees with the germline gene, perhaps due to a read error. The rearrangement links TRBV30 to TRBJ2-7, with D perhaps TRBD2 (6 bases). Looked up from germline, CDR1 is GTSNPN and CDR2 is SVGIG (reference sequence). The CDR3 is 12 residues long. This CDR3 is CAWGPRGGVLHF. In nucleotides, the CDR3 is TGTGCCTGGGGGCCTAGGGGAGGTGTTTTGCATTTC.

This clonotype was found many times. The rearrangement links TRBV5-1 to TRBJ2-3, with TRBD1 matching over 10 bases. The CDR3 spans 15 residues. The trim removed 3 bases at V and 3 bases at J, leaving 4 bases unmatched. The V gene's germline CDR1 is SGHRS and CDR2 YFSETQ. The DNA for the CDR3 is TGCGCCAGCAGCTCCCGGACAGGGGGGACAGATACGCAGTATTTT. Residues: CASSSRTGGTDTQYF.

Ten or more counts support this clonotype. The chain uses TRBV5-1 and TRBJ2-3, with unresolved D. The CDR3 is made up of 14 amino acids. Germline V gene sequence: CDR1 SGHRS, CDR2 YFSETQ. Trimming left V 3 bases short and J 4 bases short, with 12 bases between. CDR3 loop: CASSSRPQPDTQYF. In DNA, the CDR3 is TGCGCCAGCAGCTCCCGTCCGCAGCCAGATACGCAGTATTTT.

The sample holds a few counts of this clonotype. The rearrangement links TRBV5-6 to TRBJ2-1, with D tentatively TRBD2 (5 bases). With 2 bases removed from V and 11 bases from J, the gap between germline ends came to 17 bases. Germline V CDR1 and CDR2: SGHDT, YYEEEE. This CDR3 contains 14 residues. CDR3 loop: CASSLSDYVRQQFF. As DNA, the CDR3 is TGTGCCAGCAGCTTAAGTGACTATGTTCGGCAGCAGTTCTTC.

This clonotype was observed a handful of times. The chain is built from TRBV12-3 or TRBV12-4 and TRBJ1-1, with 8 nucleotides matching TRBD1. V shed 3 bases, J shed 2 bases, and the junction held 2 bases outside the gene matches. The CDR3 runs 14 residues. The CDR3 here is CASSFSGGNTEAFF. The CDR3 bases are TGTGCCAGCAGTTTTTCAGGGGGCAACACTGAAGCTTTCTTT.

V usage is TRBV9 and J usage is TRBJ2-1; the match to TRBD1 covers 9 bases. V shed 1 base, J shed 9 bases, and the junction held 5 bases outside the gene matches. The germline V gene encodes CDR1 SGDLS and CDR2 YYNGEE. The CDR3 is 14 amino acids. CDR3 in amino acids: CASSVFTGGLEQFF. The CDR3, as DNA: TGTGCCAGCAGCGTATTTACAGGGGGCCTTGAGCAGTTCTTC. Combining the CDR3 with reference TRBV9 and TRBJ2-1 gives the whole variable domain DSGVTQTPKHLITATGQRVTLRCSPRSGDLSVYWYQQSLDQGLQFLIQYYNGEERAKGNILERFSAQQFPDLHSELNLSSLELGDSALYFCASSVFTGGLEQFFGPGTRLTVL.

This clonotype came up a few times. The chain couples TRBV5-1 to TRBJ1-1; perhaps TRBD1 as D (6 bases). CDR3 length: 14 residues. The V gene's germline CDR1 is SGHRS and CDR2 YFSETQ. V lost 0 bases to trimming and J lost 2 bases, with 8 bases between them. DNA for the CDR3: TGCGCCAGCAGCTTGGGGGACATAAACACTGAAGCTTTCTTT. Amino acids: CASSLGDINTEAFF.

This clonotype was detected only a few times. The chain carries TRBV5-1 and TRBJ1-6, with TRBD1 as a possible D gene (5 bases). Germline CDR1 is SGHRS and CDR2 is YFSETQ. The V end was cut by 4 bases, the J end by 7 bases, with 12 bases between. This CDR3 has 14 residues. DNA of the CDR3: TGCGCCAGCAGCCCCGGGACGGAGAATTCACCCCTCCACTTT. This translates into CASSPGTENSPLHF.

A few counts support this clonotype. The chain employs TRBV6-2 or TRBV6-3 and TRBJ2-7, with a tentative D call TRBD1 (6 bases). Germline V gives CDR1 MNHEY, CDR2 SVGEGT. CDR3 size: 13 residues. Trimming took 5 bases from V and 6 from J, leaving 14 bases between them. This CDR3 is CASSVFRGFEQYF. CDR3 DNA sequence: TGTGCCAGCAGTGTATTTAGGGGGTTCGAGCAGTACTTC.

There are many counts of this clonotype. The chain links TRBV11-2 to TRBJ2-3; TRBD2 agrees at 8 bases. The CDR3 extends over 17 amino acids. V lost 5 bases and J lost 2; bases outside the gene matches: 12. CDR1 SGHAT and CDR2 FQNNGV come from the germline V gene. This CDR3 reads CASSPYSVAGPTDTQYF. The DNA for the CDR3 is TGTGCCAGCAGCCCCTATTCGGTAGCGGGGCCCACAGATACGCAGTATTTT.

This chain connects TRBV3-1 to TRBJ2-2, with no clear D. Between the trimmed V and J ends, which lost 5 bases and 0 bases, there was a span of 13 bases. This CDR3 has 16 residues. Germline V lookup: CDR1 LGHDT, CDR2 YNNKEL (reference sequence). CDR3: CASSSRHIANTGELFF. In DNA form, the CDR3 reads TGTGCCAGCAGCTCAAGACACATCGCGAACACCGGGGAGCTGTTTTTT.

This clonotype was seen a handful of times. CDR3: CASSPGETYGTDTQYF. The DNA of the CDR3 is TGCGCCAGCAGCCCCGGAGAAACCTACGGCACAGATACGCAGTATTTT. V and J are TRBV4-3 and TRBJ2-3; no clear D. The V and J ends lost 4 bases and 1 base respectively, with 15 bases between them. Germline lookup yields CDR1 LGHNA and CDR2 YSLEER. The CDR3 has 16 residues.

This clonotype was found a few times. This chain links TRBV6-5 with TRBJ1-6, with 8 bases fitting TRBD1. Germline trimming cut 0 bases from V and 10 bases from J; bases unmatched to any gene: 11. The CDR3 contains 17 residues. Germline-derived CDR1 and CDR2 are MNHEY and SVGAGI. The CDR3 coding sequence is TGTGCCAGCAGTTACTCGGGGACAACAGGGGGTGGATCACCCCTCCACTTT. Encoded protein: CASSYSGTTGGGSPLHF.

This clonotype was observed a handful of times. V gene TRBV15 combines with J gene TRBJ2-7; possible D gene TRBD2, 5 bases. This CDR3 contains 12 residues. Germline-derived CDR1 and CDR2 are LNHNV and YYDKDF (reference sequence). V lost 5 bases and J lost 10, with 15 bases in between. The CDR3 protein is CATSPPEARQYF. As DNA, the CDR3 is TGTGCCACCAGCCCCCCGGAGGCCCGCCAGTACTTC.